The 9 T cell receptor beta chains given below trace back to one sample, sequenced in a study of shared clonotypes between healthy human individuals. Clones were read by immunoSEQ multiplex PCR, and TCRdb kept only the in-frame ones, dropping some. The sample shows nearly 1 million clones, approximately 76% of them seen only once. Sequenced: memory CD4+ T cells sorted from blood. Subset meaning: CD45RA-negative fraction. Receptors originate from a man younger than 35 in good health.

The chain employs TRBV5-4 and TRBJ2-6; D is ambiguous. V was pared by 4 bases and J by 2 bases, with 7 bases between. CDR1 and CDR2 (germline): SGHNT, YYREEE (reference sequence). This CDR3 has 14 amino acids. Here the CDR3 reads CASSLNPGANVLTF. The DNA for the CDR3 is TGTGCCAGCAGCCTTAACCCTGGGGCCAACGTCCTGACTTTC. Variable domain in full (rest from reference TRBV5-4 and TRBJ2-6): ETGVTQSPTHLIKTRGQQVTLRCSSQSGHNTVSWYQQALGQGPQFIFQYYREEENGRGNFPPRFSGLQFPNYSSELNVNALELDDSALYLCASSLNPGANVLTFGAGSRLTVL.

The V and J genes are TRBV10-2 and TRBJ2-7; D unresolved. This CDR3 is 16 amino acids long. Trimming stripped 6 bases from V and 0 bases from J, with 18 bases between. The germline V gene has CDR1 WSHSY and CDR2 SAAADI. The CDR3 sequence is CASSRRAGTLSYEQYF. CDR3 DNA: TGCGCCAGCAGCCGACGGGCAGGCACGCTCTCCTACGAGCAGTACTTC.

The table lists this clone with a few counts. The chain recombines TRBV18 with TRBJ1-3, with unresolved D. Between the trimmed V and J ends, which lost 4 bases and 0 bases, there was a span of 7 bases. CDR3 length equals 14 residues. Germline-derived CDR1 and CDR2 are KGHSH and LQKENI. The CDR3 DNA follows: TGTGCCAGCTCACGGGAATTCTCTGGAAACACCATATATTTT. Protein sequence: CASSREFSGNTIYF.

This clone was recorded many times. The V call is TRBV6-5, the J call TRBJ1-4; D not resolved. V was shortened by 7 bases and J by 2 bases, with 8 bases between the two germline ends. This CDR3 spans 13 amino acids. CDR1 is MNHEY, CDR2 SVGAGI, per germline. The CDR3 region is CASMGGTNEKLFF. DNA of the CDR3: TGTGCCAGCATGGGAGGTACTAATGAAAAACTGTTTTTT.

The chain has TRBV11-2 and TRBJ2-2, with D unresolved. The germline V gene encodes CDR1 SGHAT and CDR2 FQNNGV. Trimming removed 3 bases from V and 4 bases from J, with 6 bases in between. The CDR3 is 13 amino acids. CDR3 region: CASSLLATGELFF. The CDR3 DNA sequence: TGTGCCAGCAGCTTGTTGGCCACCGGGGAGCTGTTTTTT.

The chain has TRBV7-2 and TRBJ2-5; possibly TRBD2 for D (6 bases). Trimming left V 5 bases short and J 7 bases short, with 17 bases between. CDR3 size: 14 residues. Germline V gene data show CDR1 as SGHTA and CDR2 as FQGNSA. CDR3 amino acids: CASSRGAFQGTQYF. DNA for the CDR3: TGTGCCAGCAGCCGCGGGGCCTTTCAGGGGACCCAGTACTTC.

This clone was recorded once. The J gene is TRBJ1-5, the V gene TRBV15, with D possibly TRBD1 on 6 matching bases. Looked up from germline, CDR1 is LNHNV and CDR2 is YYDKDF (reference sequence). Trimming left V 3 bases short and J 5 bases short, with 20 bases between. CDR3 size: 17 residues. DNA for the CDR3: TGTGCCACCAGCAGGGAGGGAGAAACAGGGTCCCATCAGCCCCAGCATTTT. Translation: CATSREGETGSHQPQHF.

The chain has TRBV6-5 and TRBJ2-5; D remains unclear. Germline-derived CDR1 and CDR2 are MNHEY and SVGAGI. This CDR3 has 12 amino acids. Trimming left V 8 bases short and J 2 bases short, with 9 bases between. The CDR3 DNA is TGTGCCAGCCGCGGACGGCAAGAGACCCAGTACTTC. Its protein is CASRGRQETQYF.

The rearrangement uses TRBV10-1 and TRBJ1-1, with D tentatively TRBD1 (5 bases). The CDR3 contains 15 residues. Looked up from germline, CDR1 is WNHNN and CDR2 is SYGVQD (reference sequence). V lost 3 bases to trimming and J lost 4 bases, with 15 bases between them. In nucleotides, the CDR3 is TGCGCCAGCAGTGATGGACTAATTGGGGGCACTGAAGCTTTCTTT. Translating gives CASSDGLIGGTEAFF.